What follows is one T cell receptor beta chain and its context. This record comes from a study of cytomegalovirus exposure and HLA in healthy donors. Germline V CDR1 and CDR2: SEHNR, FQNEAQ (reference sequence). The ends lost 1 base at V and 8 bases at J; junction bases unmatched: 5. This CDR3 region has 14 residues. The PCR employed 60 Vbeta primers together with 13 Jbeta primers. The table came from immunoSEQ multiplex PCR; TCRdb's copy has only in-frame clones and leaves some out. Of 150,000 to 200,000 clones in the sample, roughly 73% are singletons; the top ten hold around 1.9%. The genes are TRBV7-9 and TRBJ1-2; 9 nucleotides agree with TRBD1. Sequencing was done on a sample of PBMCs. The sequence derives from a woman aged 30 to 39 in good health and CMV-seronegative. CDR3 protein: CASSLGGQGTGYTF. The CDR3 nucleotides are TGTGCCAGCAGCTTAGGGGGACAGGGTACGGGCTACACCTTC.